This TCR beta chain was found in a study of shared clonotypes between healthy human individuals. The study enrolled healthy HIV-negative adults without recent acute infections or vaccinations as donors. The study separated CD4+ cells into CD45RA+ naive and CD45RA-negative memory subsets. Repertoires were generated with immunoSEQ multiplex PCR, while TCRdb's copy carries only in-frame clones and drops some. The sample yields under 1,900,000 clones, about 98.5% seen once. The sequence was obtained from a man aged 30 to 39 in good health. Source material: naive CD4+ T cells sorted from blood. Subset of the sample: CD45RA+ positively selected.

The CDR3 sequence is CASSEGTGTASTDTQYF. CDR3 in DNA: TGTGCCAGCAGCGAAGGAACCGGGACAGCTAGCACAGATACGCAGTATTTT. The V call is TRBV7-9, the J call TRBJ2-3; TRBD1 matches 7 bases. J gave up 0 bases and V 5 bases, and 11 bases lay outside the gene matches. This CDR3 is built from 17 residues. Germline V gene data show CDR1 as SEHNR and CDR2 as FQNEAQ (reference sequence).